The present T cell receptor (beta chain) was sequenced within a study of CD8 T cells in ankylosing spondylitis. General study results and limits: A TCR beta motif made of eight highly homologous variants seemed typical of ankylosing spondylitis blood.

Germline CDR1 is DFQATT and CDR2 is SNEGSKA (reference sequence). This CDR3 has 14 residues. J gave up 5 bases and V 3 bases, and 7 bases lay outside the gene matches. TCRdb reprocessed the 5' RACE reads with MiXCR, giving one entry per CDR3 protein. The sample includes approximately 150,000 distinct CDR3 sequences, under 35% seen only once; the top ten take over 5.5%. A remark on this clonotype: Its antigen remains unidentified.

Sequencing input: synovial fluid, either unsorted or a sorted T cell fraction (not recorded which). The chain employs TRBV20-1 and TRBJ2-5; 9 bases align to TRBD2. The receptor was isolated from a male donor with ankylosing spondylitis. The CDR3 bases are TGCAGTGCTAGGAGACTAGCGGTCAGGGAGACCCAGTACTTC. It codes for CSARRLAVRETQYF.